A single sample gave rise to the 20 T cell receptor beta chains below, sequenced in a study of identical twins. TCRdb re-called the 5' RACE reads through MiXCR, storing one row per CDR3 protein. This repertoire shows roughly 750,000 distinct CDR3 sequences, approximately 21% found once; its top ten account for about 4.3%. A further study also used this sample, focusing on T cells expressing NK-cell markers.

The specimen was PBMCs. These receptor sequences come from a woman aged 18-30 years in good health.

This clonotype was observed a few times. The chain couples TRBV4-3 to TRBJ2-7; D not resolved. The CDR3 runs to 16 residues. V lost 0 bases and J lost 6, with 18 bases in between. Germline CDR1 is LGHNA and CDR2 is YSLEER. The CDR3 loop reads CASSQEALGLTSEQYF. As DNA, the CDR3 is TGCGCCAGCAGCCAAGAGGCATTGGGGTTAACGAGCGAGCAGTACTTC.

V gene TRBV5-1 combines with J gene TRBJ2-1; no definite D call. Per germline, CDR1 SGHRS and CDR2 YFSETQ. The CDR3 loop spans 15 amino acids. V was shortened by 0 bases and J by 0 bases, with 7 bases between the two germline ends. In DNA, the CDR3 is TGCGCCAGCAGCTTGGTAGCTCCCTCCTACAATGAGCAGTTCTTC. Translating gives CASSLVAPSYNEQFF. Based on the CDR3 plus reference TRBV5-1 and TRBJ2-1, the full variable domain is KAGVTQTPRYLIKTRGQQVTLSCSPISGHRSVSWYQQTPGQGLQFLFEYFSETQRNKGNFPGRFSGRQFSNSRSEMNVSTLELGDSALYLCASSLVAPSYNEQFFGPGTRLTVL.

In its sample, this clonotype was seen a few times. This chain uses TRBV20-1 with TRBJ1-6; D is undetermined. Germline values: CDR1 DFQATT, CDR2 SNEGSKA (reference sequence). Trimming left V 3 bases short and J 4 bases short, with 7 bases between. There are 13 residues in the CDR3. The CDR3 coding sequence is TGCAGTGCTAGTTCCCAGTATAATTCACCCCTCCACTTT. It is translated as CSASSQYNSPLHF.

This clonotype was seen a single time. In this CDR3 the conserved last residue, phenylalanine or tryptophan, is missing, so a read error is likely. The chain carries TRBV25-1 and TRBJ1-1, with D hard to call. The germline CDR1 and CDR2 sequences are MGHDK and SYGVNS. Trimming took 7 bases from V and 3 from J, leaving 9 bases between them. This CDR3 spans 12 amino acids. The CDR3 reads CASIFGDTEAFY. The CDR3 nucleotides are TGTGCCAGCATATTCGGGGACACTGAAGCTTTCTAT.

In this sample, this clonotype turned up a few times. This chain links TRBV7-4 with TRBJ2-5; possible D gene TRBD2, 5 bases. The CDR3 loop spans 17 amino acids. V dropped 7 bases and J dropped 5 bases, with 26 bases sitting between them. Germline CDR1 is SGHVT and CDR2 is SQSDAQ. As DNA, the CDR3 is TGTGCCAGCACCAAGACTCCGGGGAACGGTCTCCACGAGACCCAGTACTTC. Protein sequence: CASTKTPGNGLHETQYF.

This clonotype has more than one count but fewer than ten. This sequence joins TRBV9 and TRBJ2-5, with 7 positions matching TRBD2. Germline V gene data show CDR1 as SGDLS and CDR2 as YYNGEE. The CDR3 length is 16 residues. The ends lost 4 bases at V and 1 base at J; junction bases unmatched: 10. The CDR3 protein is CASSPRASGSQETQYF. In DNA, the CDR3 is TGTGCCAGCAGCCCCCGGGCTAGCGGAAGCCAAGAGACCCAGTACTTC.

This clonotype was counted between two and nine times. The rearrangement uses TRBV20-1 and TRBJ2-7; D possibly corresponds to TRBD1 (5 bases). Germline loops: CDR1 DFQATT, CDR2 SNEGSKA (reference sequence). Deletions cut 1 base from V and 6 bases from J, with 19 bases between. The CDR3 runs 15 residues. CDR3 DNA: TGCAGTGCTAGAGCCACAACAGGCGGTGATTCCGAGCAGTACTTC. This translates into CSARATTGGDSEQYF.

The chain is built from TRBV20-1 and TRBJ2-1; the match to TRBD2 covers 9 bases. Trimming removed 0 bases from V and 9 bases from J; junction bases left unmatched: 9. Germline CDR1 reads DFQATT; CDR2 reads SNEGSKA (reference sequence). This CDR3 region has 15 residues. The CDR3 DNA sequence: TGCAGTGCTAGAGATGTGGCGGGGGGGCTTAGTGAGCAGTTCTTC. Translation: CSARDVAGGLSEQFF.

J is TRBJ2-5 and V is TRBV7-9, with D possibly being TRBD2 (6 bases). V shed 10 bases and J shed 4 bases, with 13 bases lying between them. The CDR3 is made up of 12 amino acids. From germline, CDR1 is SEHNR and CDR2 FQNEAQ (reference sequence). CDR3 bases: TGTGCCATCCGCACTAGCTCAGAGACCCAGTACTTC. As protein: CAIRTSSETQYF.

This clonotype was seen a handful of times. The DNA of the CDR3 is TGCGCCAGCAGCTCGTCGACGGCCTCCTACGAGCAGTACTTC. As protein: CASSSSTASYEQYF. The chain couples TRBV5-1 to TRBJ2-7; no firm D call. The V gene lost 3 bases and the J gene lost 0 bases, with 10 bases spanning the gap. The V gene's germline CDR1 is SGHRS and CDR2 YFSETQ. CDR3 length equals 14 residues.

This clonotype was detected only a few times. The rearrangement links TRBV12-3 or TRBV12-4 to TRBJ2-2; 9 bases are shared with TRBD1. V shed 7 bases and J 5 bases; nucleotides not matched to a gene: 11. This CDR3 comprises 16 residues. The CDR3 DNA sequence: TGTGCCAGCACCGCGCGGCCGACAGGGGGGACCGGGGAGCTGTTTTTT. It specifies CASTARPTGGTGELFF.

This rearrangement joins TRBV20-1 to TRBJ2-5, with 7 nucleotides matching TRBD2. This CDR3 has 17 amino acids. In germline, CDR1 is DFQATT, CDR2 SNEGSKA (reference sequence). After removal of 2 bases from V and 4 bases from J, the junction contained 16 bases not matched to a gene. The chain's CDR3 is CSARPSREAGRGETQYF. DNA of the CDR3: TGCAGTGCTAGACCATCCCGGGAAGCGGGAAGGGGAGAGACCCAGTACTTC.

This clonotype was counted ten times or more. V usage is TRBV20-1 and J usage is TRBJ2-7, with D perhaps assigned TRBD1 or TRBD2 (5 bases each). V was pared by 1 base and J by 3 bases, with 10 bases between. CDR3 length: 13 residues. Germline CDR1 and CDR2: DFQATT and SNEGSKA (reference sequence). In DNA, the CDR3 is TGCAGTGCTAGAGGGGGGAGAGACTACGAGCAGTACTTC. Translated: CSARGGRDYEQYF.

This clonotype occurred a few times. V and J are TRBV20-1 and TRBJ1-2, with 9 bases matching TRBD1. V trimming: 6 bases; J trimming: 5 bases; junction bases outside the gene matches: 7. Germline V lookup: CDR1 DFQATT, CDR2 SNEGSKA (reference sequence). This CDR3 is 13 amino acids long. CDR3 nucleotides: TGCAGTGCCGTGGACAGGGGCCGTTATGGCTACACCTTC. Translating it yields CSAVDRGRYGYTF.

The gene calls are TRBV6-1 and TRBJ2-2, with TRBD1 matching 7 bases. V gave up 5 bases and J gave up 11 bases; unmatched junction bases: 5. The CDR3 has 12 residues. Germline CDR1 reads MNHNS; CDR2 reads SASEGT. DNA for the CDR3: TGTGCCAGCAGTCTCACAGGGGCCGAGCTGTTTTTT. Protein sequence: CASSLTGAELFF.

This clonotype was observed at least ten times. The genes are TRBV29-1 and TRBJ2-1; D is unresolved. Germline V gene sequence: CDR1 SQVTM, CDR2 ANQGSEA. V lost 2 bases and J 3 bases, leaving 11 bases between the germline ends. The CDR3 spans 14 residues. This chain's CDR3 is CSVERIGYYNEQFF. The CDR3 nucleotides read TGCAGCGTTGAACGCATAGGCTACTACAATGAGCAGTTCTTC.

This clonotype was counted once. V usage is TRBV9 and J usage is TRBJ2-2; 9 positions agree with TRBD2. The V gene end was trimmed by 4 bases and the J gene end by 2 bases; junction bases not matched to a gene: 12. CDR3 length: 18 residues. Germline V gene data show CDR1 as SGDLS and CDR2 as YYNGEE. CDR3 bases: TGTGCCAGCAGCCGTAGGATGGGGACTAGCCAAAACACCGGGGAGCTGTTTTTT. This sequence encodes CASSRRMGTSQNTGELFF.

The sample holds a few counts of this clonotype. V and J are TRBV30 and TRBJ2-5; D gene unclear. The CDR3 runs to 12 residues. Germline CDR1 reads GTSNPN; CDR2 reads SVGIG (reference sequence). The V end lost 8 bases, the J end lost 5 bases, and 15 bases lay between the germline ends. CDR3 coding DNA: TGTGCCGTCGTCGAGTTGGGGGAGACCCAGTACTTC. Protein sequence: CAVVELGETQYF.

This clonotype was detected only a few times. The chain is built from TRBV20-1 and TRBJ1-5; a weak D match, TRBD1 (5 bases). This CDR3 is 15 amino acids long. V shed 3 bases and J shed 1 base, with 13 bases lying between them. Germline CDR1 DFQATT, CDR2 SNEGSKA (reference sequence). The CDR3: CSASPGGGSNQPQHF. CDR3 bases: TGCAGTGCTAGTCCGGGGGGAGGGAGCAATCAGCCCCAGCATTTT.

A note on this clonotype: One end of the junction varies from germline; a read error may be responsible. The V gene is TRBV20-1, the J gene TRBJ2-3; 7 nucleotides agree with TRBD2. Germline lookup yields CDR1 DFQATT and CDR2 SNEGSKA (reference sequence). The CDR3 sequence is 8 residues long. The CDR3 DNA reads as TGCAGTGCTGGCCCGACTAGCTGG. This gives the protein CSAGPTSW.